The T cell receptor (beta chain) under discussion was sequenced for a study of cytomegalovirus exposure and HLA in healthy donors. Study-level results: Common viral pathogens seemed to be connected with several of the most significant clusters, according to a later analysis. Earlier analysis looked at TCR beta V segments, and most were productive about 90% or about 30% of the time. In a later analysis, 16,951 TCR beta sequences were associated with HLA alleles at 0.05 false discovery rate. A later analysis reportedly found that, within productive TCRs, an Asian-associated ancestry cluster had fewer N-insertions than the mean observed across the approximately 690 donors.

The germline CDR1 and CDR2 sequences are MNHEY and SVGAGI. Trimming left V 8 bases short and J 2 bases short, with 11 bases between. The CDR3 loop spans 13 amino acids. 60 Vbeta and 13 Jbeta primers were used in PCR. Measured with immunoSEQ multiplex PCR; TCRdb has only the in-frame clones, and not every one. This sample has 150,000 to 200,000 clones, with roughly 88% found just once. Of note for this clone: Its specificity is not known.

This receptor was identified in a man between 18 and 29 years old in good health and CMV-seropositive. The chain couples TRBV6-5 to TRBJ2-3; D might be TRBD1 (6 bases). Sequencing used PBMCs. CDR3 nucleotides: TGTGCCAGCGGGGCAGGGGTCACAGATACGCAGTATTTT. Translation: CASGAGVTDTQYF.